This T cell receptor beta chain was profiled in a study of identical twins. Study-level results: Analyses of zero insertions could, in part, be confounded by invariant MAIT and iNKT cells.

This CDR3 is 15 amino acids long. V gave up 3 bases and J gave up 9 bases; unmatched junction bases: 7. From germline, CDR1 is SGHNT and CDR2 YENEEA. In regard to this clonotype: Its antigen remains unknown.

Each CDR3 protein is one row after TCRdb ran MiXCR on the 5' RACE reads. The sample records fewer than 500,000 distinct CDR3 sequences, approximately 24% being singletons. These data were likewise used in another study, on T cells expressing NK-cell markers. That paper states: Four of the donors also had these clonotypes leading their CD3+CD56-NKG2C+ fraction.

The sample taken for sequencing was CD4+ T cells sorted from blood. The clonotype comes from a woman in her late teens or twenties in good health. The chain employs TRBV11-3 and TRBJ2-1; the match to TRBD2 covers 11 bases. Here the CDR3 reads CASSFALAGGPEQFF. The CDR3 DNA reads TGTGCCAGCAGCTTTGCCCTAGCGGGGGGTCCTGAGCAGTTCTTC.